Listed here are 30 T cell receptor beta chains from one sample, sequenced in a study of CXCR3-negative and CXCR3-positive naive CD8 T cells. 5' RACE that incorporated UMI labels was used to prepare the TRB cDNA libraries. TCRdb re-called the 5' RACE reads, yielding one record per CDR3 amino acid sequence without DNA. Here the sample table reports roughly 40,000 distinct CDR3 sequences. The sample comprised memory CD8+ T cells from blood. The receptor source for this set is a human donor in good health. Some clones in this sample may be carry-over from other donors' samples.

The chain employs TRBV29-1 and TRBJ2-5; the TCRdb call, TRBD1, lacks DNA for checking. The CDR3 is 13 residues long. CDR1 is SQVTM, CDR2 ANQGSEA, per germline. CDR3 amino acids: CSYEGQLQETQYF.

V gene TRBV20-1 combines with J gene TRBJ2-1. The CDR3 runs to 11 residues. CDR1 is DFQATT, CDR2 SNEGSKA, per germline (reference sequence). CDR3 loop: CSGTFDIEQFF.

The V gene is TRBV10-3, the J gene TRBJ2-1; TCRdb proposes TRBD1, but this gene call is untestable without DNA. Germline loops: CDR1 ENHRY, CDR2 SYGVKD. This CDR3 spans 15 amino acids. The CDR3 protein is CAISDRIGGYNEQFF.

This clonotype shows up as medium-sized (0.01 to 0.1%) by frequency. CDR3 region: CSARTPQVLRLAASTDTQYF. The chain links TRBV20-1 to TRBJ2-3; no DNA is available, so the TRBD2 call from TCRdb remains unchecked. This CDR3 contains 20 residues. CDR1 DFQATT and CDR2 SNEGSKA come from the germline V gene (reference sequence).

The chain is built from TRBV7-9 and TRBJ2-5; the TCRdb call, TRBD2, lacks DNA for checking. This CDR3 is built from 15 residues. Germline V gene lookup returns CDR1 SEHNR and CDR2 FQNEAQ (reference sequence). The CDR3 is CASSGAGADVETQYF.

This clonotype is deemed medium-sized by its frequency. The CDR3 spells CATSEGRGDYNEQFF. The chain couples TRBV15 to TRBJ2-1; TCRdb indicates TRBD1, and absent DNA this call remains unverified. Per germline, CDR1 LNHNV and CDR2 YYDKDF (reference sequence). The CDR3 extends over 15 amino acids.

The rearrangement joins TRBV12-3 or TRBV12-4 to TRBJ2-7; TCRdb's D call of TRBD2 is untestable without DNA. The CDR3 sequence is 14 residues long. The CDR3 is CASTSLAGGLEQYF.

The gene calls are TRBV5-1 and TRBJ2-3; TCRdb indicates TRBD1, and absent DNA this call remains unverified. CDR3 length equals 17 residues. CDR1 SGHRS and CDR2 YFSETQ come from the germline V gene. The CDR3 reads CASSWDATGGASDTQYF.

The chain carries TRBV7-2 and TRBJ2-7; as DNA is missing, the TRBD1 call by TCRdb cannot be tested. The germline V gene encodes CDR1 SGHTA and CDR2 FQGNSA. The CDR3 covers 14 residues. The CDR3 reads CASSISAGAYEQYF.

This clonotype shows up as large by frequency. CDR3: CASSQDAGYQETQYF. The V and J genes are TRBV4-3 and TRBJ2-5. The CDR3 contains 15 residues. The germline CDR1 and CDR2 sequences are LGHNA and YSLEER.

The chain recombines TRBV29-1 with TRBJ2-2; the D call from TCRdb, TRBD2, cannot be confirmed without DNA. The CDR3 covers 14 residues. CDR1 is SQVTM and CDR2 is ANQGSEA in the germline V gene. This chain's CDR3 is CSVNLAVNTGELFF.

J is TRBJ1-1 and V is TRBV7-7; without DNA, the TCRdb call of TRBD1 cannot be checked. The CDR3 totals 15 residues. Germline lookup yields CDR1 SSHAT and CDR2 FNYEAQ (reference sequence). The CDR3 here is CASSPFGGRNTEAFF. Filled out from reference TRBV7-7 and TRBJ1-1, the complete variable domain reads GAGVSQSPRYKVTKRGQDVTLRCDPISSHATLYWYQQALGQGPEFLTYFNYEAQPDKSGLPSDRFSAERPEGSISTLTIQRTEQRDSAMYRCASSPFGGRNTEAFFGQGTRLTVV.

The chain combines TRBV28 with TRBJ2-7. The V gene's germline CDR1 is MDHEN and CDR2 SYDVKM. This CDR3 is built from 18 residues. Here the CDR3 reads CASSSQASENTKPYEQYF.

The chain combines TRBV2 with TRBJ1-2; TCRdb selects TRBD1, and the lack of DNA leaves this call unchecked. This CDR3 is built from 13 residues. Looked up from germline, CDR1 is SNHLY and CDR2 is FYNNEI. The CDR3 here is CASTVPGEVGYTF.

The chain recombines TRBV10-3 with TRBJ2-7; TCRdb names TRBD2, which stays unverified in the absence of DNA. The CDR3 extends over 13 amino acids. CDR1 is ENHRY and CDR2 is SYGVKD in the germline V gene. CDR3 residues: CAISTQGGDEQYF.

The chain carries TRBV6-2 or TRBV6-3 and TRBJ2-3; TCRdb selects TRBD1, and the lack of DNA leaves this call unchecked. Germline CDR1 and CDR2: MNHEY and SVGEGT. The CDR3 runs 14 residues. The CDR3 reads CASSSSSGTDTQYF.

The chain combines TRBV29-1 with TRBJ2-3; TCRdb calls TRBD1, which cannot be checked without DNA. CDR1 SQVTM and CDR2 ANQGSEA come from the germline V gene. This CDR3 is 15 amino acids long. CDR3 amino acids: CSVDGGTEPTDTQYF.

CDR3 protein: CASSLLQSNYGYTF. V and J are TRBV7-2 and TRBJ1-2. Germline V gene data show CDR1 as SGHTA and CDR2 as FQGNSA. The length of the CDR3 is 14 residues.

This chain uses TRBV9 with TRBJ1-6; TCRdb proposes TRBD1, but this gene call is untestable without DNA. Looked up from germline, CDR1 is SGDLS and CDR2 is YYNGEE. This CDR3 has 18 residues. The CDR3 reads CASSINLEGQPGLSPLHF.

This rearrangement joins TRBV5-1 to TRBJ2-7; the D gene TCRdb calls, TRBD2, cannot be checked with no DNA. CDR1 and CDR2 (germline): SGHRS, YFSETQ. The CDR3 is 15 residues long. CDR3 sequence reads: CASSLAVTSGVEQYF.

CDR3: CASSIVSSGKYEQYF. The J gene is TRBJ2-1, the V gene TRBV19; the TCRdb call, TRBD2, lacks DNA for checking. This CDR3 contains 15 residues. Germline V gene data show CDR1 as LNHDA and CDR2 as SQIVND (reference sequence).

V is TRBV12-3 or TRBV12-4 and J is TRBJ2-7. The CDR3 covers 15 residues. Here the CDR3 reads CASSPFLPGVYEQYF.

This clonotype is labeled medium-sized based on frequency. J is TRBJ1-4 and V is TRBV7-2. The length of the CDR3 is 12 residues. CDR1 is SGHTA and CDR2 is FQGNSA in the germline V gene. This chain's CDR3 is CASSPERCGLFF.

Here the CDR3 reads CASSLPSGAFHNEQFF. The gene calls are TRBV19 and TRBJ2-1; TCRdb's D gene call, TRBD2, goes unchecked for lack of DNA. The CDR3 is 16 residues long. In germline, CDR1 is LNHDA, CDR2 SQIVND (reference sequence). Complete variable domain (other parts from reference TRBV19 and TRBJ2-1): DGGITQSPKYLFRKEGQNVTLSCEQNLNHDAMYWYRQDPGQGLRLIYYSQIVNDFQKGDIAEGYSVSREKKESFPLTVTSAQKNPTAFYLCASSLPSGAFHNEQFFGPGTRLTVL.

The genes are TRBV24-1 and TRBJ1-2. The CDR3 sequence is 16 residues long. In germline, CDR1 is KGHDR, CDR2 SFDVKD. CDR3 sequence reads: CATSDSVPSGDYGYTF.

CDR3 sequence: CASSSGGEIETQYF. The V and J genes are TRBV4-3 and TRBJ2-5; with no DNA, the TCRdb D assignment of TRBD1 cannot be verified. CDR3 size: 14 residues. Germline V gene data show CDR1 as LGHNA and CDR2 as YSLEER.

The rearrangement uses TRBV20-1 and TRBJ1-5. Germline CDR1 DFQATT, CDR2 SNEGSKA (reference sequence). This CDR3 spans 14 amino acids. The CDR3 loop is CSASWQVENQPQHF.

This chain connects TRBV29-1 to TRBJ2-7; TCRdb's D call, TRBD1, is unchecked because there is no DNA. The CDR3 contains 14 residues. Germline CDR1 reads SQVTM; CDR2 reads ANQGSEA. The CDR3: CSVEDRDNSYEQYF.

The rearrangement joins TRBV29-1 to TRBJ1-2. Germline V CDR1 and CDR2: SQVTM, ANQGSEA. The CDR3 length is 11 residues. CDR3 loop: CSVEDLYGYTF.

This clonotype registers medium-sized by frequency. The gene calls are TRBV29-1 and TRBJ2-7; TCRdb selects TRBD1, and the lack of DNA leaves this call unchecked. This CDR3 has 14 residues. Germline CDR1 SQVTM, CDR2 ANQGSEA. The chain's CDR3 is CSVVLTQGRDEQYF.